These 17 T cell receptor beta chains originate from one sample sequenced in a study of shared clonotypes between healthy human individuals. Sequencing was performed with immunoSEQ multiplex PCR; in TCRdb, only in-frame clones are kept and a portion is missing. This sample yields 660,000 or so clones, of which 96% are seen a single time; 0.11% belongs to the top ten. Positively selected for CCR7, the CD45RO-negative cells used as naive CD8 cells excluded terminally differentiated effector memory CD45RA+ cells. Sequencing was done on a sample of naive CD8+ T cells sorted from blood. The source of these receptors is a woman between 25 and 40 years old in good health.

The chain recombines TRBV7-9 with TRBJ2-7; tentative D call: TRBD1 (5 bases). The CDR3 is 13 amino acids. V lost 10 bases to trimming and J lost 6 bases, with 19 bases between them. The germline CDR1 and CDR2 sequences are SEHNR and FQNEAQ (reference sequence). CDR3 in amino acids: CAIVPGNDFEQYF. Written as DNA, the CDR3 is TGTGCCATAGTGCCAGGGAATGATTTCGAGCAGTACTTC.

V is TRBV29-1 and J is TRBJ2-7, with TRBD2 matching over 7 bases. CDR3 size: 13 residues. With V trimmed by 6 bases and J by 2 bases, 7 bases remained unmatched. Looked up from germline, CDR1 is SQVTM and CDR2 is ANQGSEA. CDR3 residues: CSVASGKTYEQYF. The CDR3 DNA is TGCAGCGTCGCTAGCGGCAAAACCTACGAGCAGTACTTC.

The V call is TRBV28, the J call TRBJ2-3; D may be TRBD1 (11 bases). V lost 2 bases and J 0 bases, leaving 30 bases between the germline ends. Germline values: CDR1 MDHEN, CDR2 SYDVKM. The CDR3 extends over 22 amino acids. The DNA of the CDR3 is TGTGCCAGCAGTTTAGTGTTACCGGGACAGGGGGGACTAGCGCTAAGCACAGATACGCAGTATTTT. Residues: CASSLVLPGQGGLALSTDTQYF.

This chain joins TRBV9 and TRBJ2-5; 8 bases map to TRBD2. Unmatched junction bases numbered 7, after V lost 4 bases and J lost 5 bases. The CDR3 contains 14 residues. CDR1 and CDR2 from the germline V gene are SGDLS and YYNGEE. Here the CDR3 DNA reads TGTGCCAGCAGCCCCAGGACTAGCTGGGAGACCCAGTACTTC. Its protein product is CASSPRTSWETQYF.

The gene calls are TRBV5-4 and TRBJ1-1, with 9 bases fitting TRBD1. The CDR3 sequence is 14 residues long. V gave up 4 bases and J gave up 4 bases; unmatched junction bases: 5. Per germline, CDR1 SGHNT and CDR2 YYREEE (reference sequence). The CDR3, as DNA: TGTGCCAGCAGCCCGAAACAGGGGGCCACTGAAGCTTTCTTT. Protein product: CASSPKQGATEAFF.

This chain connects TRBV28 to TRBJ2-7, with 9 nucleotides matching TRBD2. The CDR3 is made up of 14 amino acids. J was trimmed by 2 bases and V by 5 bases; bases with no gene match: 4. Germline V gives CDR1 MDHEN, CDR2 SYDVKM. In nucleotides, the CDR3 is TGTGCCAGCAGTATCAGCGGGGGGACCTACGAGCAGTACTTC. It yields the protein CASSISGGTYEQYF.

A single count supports this clone. The gene calls are TRBV11-2 and TRBJ2-3; D is possibly TRBD2 (5 bases). The V and J ends lost 3 bases and 2 bases respectively, with 18 bases between them. CDR3 size: 17 residues. CDR1 and CDR2 (germline): SGHAT, FQNNGV. The CDR3 loop reads CASSFRGLYSATDTQYF. The CDR3 region has the DNA TGTGCCAGCAGCTTCCGAGGACTCTACTCCGCCACAGATACGCAGTATTTT.

The chain employs TRBV19 and TRBJ2-1; 9 positions match TRBD2. CDR3 length: 15 amino acids. V lost 5 bases to trimming and J lost 7 bases; unmatched junction nucleotides: 9. The germline V gene encodes CDR1 LNHDA and CDR2 SQIVND (reference sequence). CDR3 DNA: TGTGCCAGTAGTGCGCGGGAGGGCCGCAGGAATGAGCAGTTCTTC. Translation gives CASSAREGRRNEQFF.

The gene calls are TRBV9 and TRBJ2-3, with D perhaps TRBD1 (6 bases). The V gene lost 0 bases and the J gene lost 0 bases, with 14 bases spanning the gap. CDR1 and CDR2 (germline): SGDLS, YYNGEE. The CDR3 totals 17 residues. The CDR3 DNA reads TGTGCCAGCAGCGTAGACCGCAGGGGTACTAGCACAGATACGCAGTATTTT. It translates to CASSVDRRGTSTDTQYF.

V is TRBV28 and J is TRBJ2-3, with TRBD1 identical over 8 bases. After removal of 4 bases from V and 4 bases from J, the junction contained 7 bases not matched to a gene. Germline-derived CDR1 and CDR2 are MDHEN and SYDVKM. The CDR3 sequence is 15 residues long. The CDR3 reads CASSSYSGGPDTQYF. The CDR3 coding sequence is TGTGCCAGCAGTTCATACTCAGGGGGCCCAGATACGCAGTATTTT. The whole variable domain, remainder taken from reference TRBV28 and TRBJ2-3, is DVKVTQSSRYLVKRTGEKVFLECVQDMDHENMFWYRQDPGLGLRLIYFSYDVKMKEKGDIPEGYSVSREKKERFSLILESASTNQTSMYLCASSSYSGGPDTQYFGPGTRLTVL.

The chain carries TRBV2 and TRBJ1-1; D might be TRBD1 (5 bases). V lost 8 bases and J lost 2, with 18 bases in between. Germline CDR1 SNHLY, CDR2 FYNNEI. The CDR3 length is 15 residues. This CDR3 reads CASLPGRAVNTEAFF. CDR3 DNA: TGTGCCAGCCTTCCGGGACGCGCTGTAAACACTGAAGCTTTCTTT.

The DNA of the CDR3 is TGTGCCAGCAGCCTGGGACAGGGCGAAGCCGGGGAGCTGTTTTTT. Translating gives CASSLGQGEAGELFF. The rearrangement uses TRBV7-9 and TRBJ2-2, with 9 bases that match TRBD1. CDR3 size: 15 residues. Germline V gene lookup returns CDR1 SEHNR and CDR2 FQNEAQ (reference sequence). V trimming: 5 bases; J trimming: 6 bases; junction bases outside the gene matches: 7.

The gene calls are TRBV2 and TRBJ2-5; the match to TRBD2 covers 10 bases. After removal of 8 bases from V and 1 base from J, the junction contained 4 bases not matched to a gene. Germline V gene data show CDR1 as SNHLY and CDR2 as FYNNEI. CDR3 size: 14 residues. CDR3 in DNA: TGTGCCAGCGGAGCGGGAGGGCTCCAAGAGACCCAGTACTTC. Residues: CASGAGGLQETQYF. Full variable domain (outside the CDR3, taken from reference TRBV2 and TRBJ2-5): EPEVTQTPSHQVTQMGQEVILRCVPISNHLYFYWYRQILGQKVEFLVSFYNNEISEKSEIFDDQFSVERPDGSNFTLKIRSTKLEDSAMYFCASGAGGLQETQYFGPGTRLLVL.

As for this clone: The same CDR3 arises from other DNA sequences in this sample as well. J is TRBJ2-1 and V is TRBV29-1; D unresolved. The V end was cut by 4 bases, the J end by 0 bases, with 7 bases between. The germline V gene encodes CDR1 SQVTM and CDR2 ANQGSEA. This CDR3 contains 13 residues. The CDR3 loop is CSVGGSSYNEQFF. The CDR3, as DNA: TGCAGCGTTGGTGGTAGCTCCTACAATGAGCAGTTCTTC.

This chain links TRBV18 with TRBJ2-2; D is ambiguous. V lost 6 bases to trimming and J lost 7 bases, with 15 bases between them. Germline V CDR1 and CDR2: KGHSH, LQKENI. CDR3 size: 14 residues. The CDR3 protein is CASSPGPRSGELFF. The CDR3 DNA reads as TGTGCCAGCTCTCCGGGTCCTCGTAGCGGGGAGCTGTTTTTT. Drawing the rest from reference TRBV18 and TRBJ2-2, the complete variable domain is NAGVMQNPRHLVRRRGQEARLRCSPMKGHSHVYWYRQLPEEGLKFMVYLQKENIIDESGMPKERFSAEFPKEGPSILRIQQVVRGDSAAYFCASSPGPRSGELFFGEGSRLTVL.

DNA for the CDR3: TGTGCCACCAGCAGGGACACTGAAGCTTTCTTT. Its protein is CATSRDTEAFF. J is TRBJ1-1 and V is TRBV15, with D uncertain. The CDR3 is 11 residues long. The ends were cut back, 3 bases at V and 3 bases at J, with 2 bases in the middle. Germline CDR1 and CDR2: LNHNV and YYDKDF (reference sequence). Full variable domain (outside the CDR3, taken from reference TRBV15 and TRBJ1-1): DAMVIQNPRYQVTQFGKPVTLSCSQTLNHNVMYWYQQKSSQAPKLLFHYYDKDFNNEADTPDNFQSRRPNTSFCFLDIRSPGLGDTAMYLCATSRDTEAFFGQGTRLTVV.

The chain uses TRBV5-5 and TRBJ2-1; no reliable D call. Trimming took 0 bases from V and 13 from J, leaving 8 bases between them. Germline loops: CDR1 SGHKS, CDR2 YYEKEE (reference sequence). This CDR3 has 11 residues. The CDR3: CASSLVAIQFF. DNA for the CDR3: TGTGCCAGCAGCTTGGTAGCTATACAGTTCTTC.